The T cell receptor beta chain under discussion was sequenced for a study of cytomegalovirus exposure and HLA in healthy donors. PCR was performed using 60 Vbeta and 13 Jbeta primers. The protocol was immunoSEQ multiplex PCR, while the TCRdb copy is restricted to in-frame clones and leaves out a portion. The table shows approximately 190,000 clones, with roughly 80% occurring only once. Trimming pared 1 base from V and 3 bases from J, leaving 8 bases between. This CDR3 is 13 amino acids long. The germline V gene encodes CDR1 SGHRS and CDR2 YFSETQ. The clonotype originates from a man aged 35-49 years in good health and CMV-seropositive. The J gene is TRBJ2-7, the V gene TRBV5-1, with a possible D match to TRBD1 (6 bases). Sequencing input: PBMCs. Here the CDR3 reads CASSLWDNYEQYF. CDR3 nucleotide sequence: TGCGCCAGCAGCTTGTGGGACAACTACGAGCAGTACTTC.